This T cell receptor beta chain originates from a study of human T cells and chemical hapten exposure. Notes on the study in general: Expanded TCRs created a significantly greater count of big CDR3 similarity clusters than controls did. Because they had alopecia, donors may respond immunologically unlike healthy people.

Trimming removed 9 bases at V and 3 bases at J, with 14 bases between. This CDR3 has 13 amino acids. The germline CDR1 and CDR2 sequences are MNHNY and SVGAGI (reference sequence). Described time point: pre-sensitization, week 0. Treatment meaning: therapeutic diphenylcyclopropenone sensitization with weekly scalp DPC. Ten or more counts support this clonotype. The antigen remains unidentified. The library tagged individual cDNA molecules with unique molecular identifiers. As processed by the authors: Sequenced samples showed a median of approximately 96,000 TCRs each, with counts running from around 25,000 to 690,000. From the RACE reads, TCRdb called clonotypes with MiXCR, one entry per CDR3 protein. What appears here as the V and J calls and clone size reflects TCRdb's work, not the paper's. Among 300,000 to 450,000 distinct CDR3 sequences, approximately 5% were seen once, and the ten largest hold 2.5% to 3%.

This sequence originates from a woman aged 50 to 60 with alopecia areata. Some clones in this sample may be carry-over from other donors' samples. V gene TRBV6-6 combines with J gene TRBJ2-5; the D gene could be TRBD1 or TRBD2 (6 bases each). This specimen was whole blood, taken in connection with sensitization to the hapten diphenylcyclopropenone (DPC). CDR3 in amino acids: CASSGGWEETQYF. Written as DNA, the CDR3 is TGTGCCAGTTCCGGGGGCTGGGAAGAGACCCAGTACTTC.